The TCR beta chain under discussion was sequenced for a study of cytomegalovirus exposure and HLA in healthy donors. Notes on the study in general: Fewer N-insertions than the approximately 700-donor mean were reportedly shown by an Asian-associated ancestry cluster in a later analysis. Donor immune exposure was known only as CMV serostatus.

A note on this clone: What it recognizes is unknown.

The germline V and J ends were trimmed by 2 bases and 3 bases, with 9 bases remaining between them. Germline V gene sequence: CDR1 MGHDK, CDR2 SYGVNS. The CDR3 is 14 residues long. PCR was performed using 60 Vbeta and 13 Jbeta primers. Data came from immunoSEQ multiplex PCR; TCRdb stores just in-frame clones and leaves some out. The repertoire holds about 130,000 clones, with roughly four fifths as singletons. The rearrangement links TRBV25-1 to TRBJ2-3, with unresolved D. Sequenced input: PBMCs. This clonotype was obtained from a male donor in good health and CMV-seronegative. The CDR3 protein is CASSEIGWTDTQYF. The CDR3 DNA sequence: TGTGCCAGCAGTGAAATCGGGTGGACAGATACGCAGTATTTT.